This T cell receptor (beta chain) was sequenced for a study of OX40 agonist ivuxolimab in advanced cancers. Study overall: Treatment of patients was with ivuxolimab, an agonistic anti-OX40 (CD134) antibody. Partial responses occurred in three patients (one hepatocellular carcinoma, two cutaneous melanoma). Age averaged around 60 years (range roughly 20 to 90), and 70% to 85% were male. Patients were dosed intravenously with ivuxolimab at 0.01 to 10 mg/kg every 2 weeks.

Trimming pared 2 bases from V and 1 base from J, leaving 17 bases between. Germline CDR1 and CDR2: SEHNR and FQNEAQ (reference sequence). The CDR3 loop spans 17 amino acids. Sequenced by immunoSEQ multiplex PCR; TCRdb stores in-frame clones only, minus some. Of 38,000 or so clones listed, about 90% are singletons. J is TRBJ1-1 and V is TRBV7-9; D gene ambiguous. The origin of this receptor is an adult with an advanced solid tumor such as melanoma, head and neck, liver or kidney cancer. The sample in question was CD4+ or CD8+ T cells sorted from blood, obtained in a trial of the OX40 agonist ivuxolimab. CDR3 sequence: CASSLQNGRGQNTEAFF. The CDR3 nucleotides are TGTGCCAGCAGCTTACAGAACGGGCGCGGGCAGAACACTGAAGCTTTCTTT.